These 26 T cell receptor beta chains share one sample of origin, sequenced in a study of blood T cell repertoires in COVID-19. Here immunoSEQ multiplex PCR was the method, and the copy in TCRdb shows in-frame clones only, minus some. The sample has about 67,000 clones, 70% to 90% seen once. What was sequenced was peripheral blood. The receptors shown here come from a woman aged 55-70 years with acute or convalescent COVID-19.

This rearrangement joins TRBV7-9 to TRBJ2-2, with 9 bases aligning to TRBD1. The CDR3 totals 14 residues. Germline values: CDR1 SEHNR, CDR2 FQNEAQ (reference sequence). V gave up 7 bases and J gave up 3 bases; unmatched junction bases: 3. In DNA form, the CDR3 reads TGTGCCAGCATGGACAGGGGTTACACCGGGGAGCTGTTTTTT. Amino acids: CASMDRGYTGELFF.

The chain carries TRBV7-2 and TRBJ2-3; 7 nucleotides agree with TRBD2. This CDR3 contains 17 residues. After removal of 1 base from V and 1 base from J, the junction contained 8 bases not matched to a gene. Germline CDR1 and CDR2: SGHTA and FQGNSA. CDR3 loop: CASSLEWASGRTDTQYF. CDR3 bases: TGTGCCAGCAGCTTAGAGTGGGCTAGCGGCCGCACAGATACGCAGTATTTT.

The V and J genes are TRBV5-4 and TRBJ1-1; D is undetermined. The CDR3 is 14 amino acids. The V end was cut by 5 bases, the J end by 7 bases, with 18 bases between. Per germline, CDR1 SGHNT and CDR2 YYREEE (reference sequence). This CDR3 is CASSSYTRTSEAFF. The DNA of the CDR3 is TGTGCCAGCAGTTCTTACACCCGAACCAGTGAAGCTTTCTTT.

The rearrangement links TRBV5-4 to TRBJ2-7; 10 bases line up with TRBD2. Looked up from germline, CDR1 is SGHNT and CDR2 is YYREEE (reference sequence). The CDR3 extends over 16 amino acids. V lost 0 bases, J lost 0 bases, and 3 bases stayed unmatched. The CDR3 DNA reads as TGTGCCAGCAGCTTGGACGTAGCGGGAGGCTCCTACGAGCAGTACGTC. Residues: CASSLDVAGGSYEQYV.

The genes are TRBV3-1 (or the pseudogene TRBV3-2) and TRBJ1-4; D remains unclear. CDR1 and CDR2 from the germline V gene are LGHDT and YNNKEL (reference sequence). The CDR3 is 14 residues long. Trimming took off 5 bases at V and 5 bases at J, with 12 bases between the two ends. DNA for the CDR3: TGTGCCAGCAGCTCCGGACGGAGGAATGAAAAACTGTTTTTT. Encoded protein: CASSSGRRNEKLFF.

The V gene is TRBV5-1, the J gene TRBJ2-3, with 8 positions matching TRBD1. Germline-derived CDR1 and CDR2 are SGHRS and YFSETQ. V was pared by 0 bases and J by 0 bases, with 3 bases of the junction left unmatched. The CDR3 extends over 16 amino acids. This chain's CDR3 is CASSLARQGSTDTQYF. In DNA form, the CDR3 reads TGCGCCAGCAGCTTGGCCCGACAGGGGAGCACAGATACGCAGTATTTT.

J is TRBJ2-4 and V is TRBV9, with D perhaps TRBD2 (6 bases). CDR1 SGDLS and CDR2 YYNGEE come from the germline V gene. V lost 3 bases and J lost 0, with 13 bases in between. The CDR3 has 16 amino acids. The CDR3 DNA reads TGTGCCAGCAGCGCCTCTAGCGTACTAGCCAAAAACATTCAGTACTTC. The encoded protein is CASSASSVLAKNIQYF.

The chain couples TRBV11-3 to TRBJ2-2; 7 positions match TRBD2. The CDR3 runs 14 residues. V shed 5 bases, J shed 4 bases, and the junction held 4 bases outside the gene matches. The germline V gene has CDR1 SGHNT and CDR2 YENEEA. CDR3 sequence reads: CASSRGSLTGELFF. The CDR3 nucleotides are TGTGCCAGCAGCCGCGGGAGTCTCACCGGGGAGCTGTTTTTT.

J is TRBJ2-2 and V is TRBV2; TRBD1 matches 11 bases. Germline values: CDR1 SNHLY, CDR2 FYNNEI. V lost 6 bases, J lost 5 bases, and 11 bases stayed unmatched. This CDR3 contains 17 residues. The chain's CDR3 is CASSLGQGVIITGELFF. As DNA, the CDR3 is TGTGCCAGCAGCCTGGGACAGGGGGTAATAATAACCGGGGAGCTGTTTTTT.

The chain recombines TRBV4-3 with TRBJ1-4; D is ambiguous. This CDR3 is built from 15 residues. Trimming took off 5 bases at V and 7 bases at J, with 17 bases between the two ends. The V gene's germline CDR1 is LGHNA and CDR2 YSLEER. The CDR3 DNA reads TGCGCCAGCAGCGACGGTTGGGGTCGGGGTGAAAAACTGTTTTTT. Translated, it gives CASSDGWGRGEKLFF.

The rearrangement links TRBV4-2 to TRBJ2-1; D is perhaps TRBD2 (6 bases). The CDR3 runs 14 residues. Germline V gene sequence: CDR1 LGHNA, CDR2 YNFKEQ. V lost 5 bases, J lost 7 bases, and 15 bases lay in between. The CDR3 coding sequence is TGTGCCAGCAGCAGCCGGGAGATCTGGAATGAGCAGTTCTTC. This codes for CASSSREIWNEQFF.

The rearrangement links TRBV5-1 to TRBJ2-3; D may be TRBD2 (5 bases). CDR3 length: 16 residues. The V and J ends lost 2 bases and 4 bases respectively, with 17 bases between them. Germline CDR1 and CDR2: SGHRS and YFSETQ. The CDR3 spells CASSFYDPPAADTQYF. The CDR3 bases are TGCGCCAGCAGCTTTTACGACCCCCCAGCGGCAGATACGCAGTATTTT.

For this clone: This sample includes further DNA sequences coding for the same CDR3. This chain connects TRBV7-2 to TRBJ2-3, with 10 positions matching TRBD1. CDR3 length: 14 residues. V lost 4 bases, J lost 3 bases, and 1 base stayed unmatched. CDR1 and CDR2 (germline): SGHTA, FQGNSA. In nucleotides, the CDR3 is TGTGCCAGCAGCTCGGGACAGGGGACAGATACGCAGTATTTT. This codes for CASSSGQGTDTQYF.

The chain combines TRBV5-1 with TRBJ1-6, with D maybe TRBD1 (6 bases). From germline, CDR1 is SGHRS and CDR2 YFSETQ. V shed 0 bases and J shed 10 bases, with 14 bases lying between them. The CDR3 is 15 amino acids. In nucleotides, the CDR3 is TGCGCCAGCAGCTTGGGGGGGCTTTCTTACTCACCCCTCCACTTT. This sequence encodes CASSLGGLSYSPLHF. Variable domain in full (rest from reference TRBV5-1 and TRBJ1-6): KAGVTQTPRYLIKTRGQQVTLSCSPISGHRSVSWYQQTPGQGLQFLFEYFSETQRNKGNFPGRFSGRQFSNSRSEMNVSTLELGDSALYLCASSLGGLSYSPLHFGNGTRLTVT.

CDR3 sequence (DNA): TGTGCCAGCAGCCGAGGAGGGTGGGACACTGAAGCTTTCTTT. It codes for CASSRGGWDTEAFF. The V call is TRBV5-4, the J call TRBJ1-1; D unresolved. The CDR3 runs to 14 residues. Between the trimmed V and J ends, which lost 4 bases and 3 bases, there was a span of 13 bases. Germline CDR1 SGHNT, CDR2 YYREEE (reference sequence).

The chain employs TRBV14 and TRBJ2-5; TRBD1 is a possible D gene (5 bases). CDR1 is SGHDN and CDR2 is FVKESK in the germline V gene. The ends were cut back, 4 bases at V and 4 bases at J, with 13 bases in the middle. The CDR3 covers 14 residues. DNA of the CDR3: TGTGCCAGCAGCCTTGGGGCCCGAGGAGAGACCCAGTACTTC. Its protein is CASSLGARGETQYF. Filled out from reference TRBV14 and TRBJ2-5, the complete variable domain reads EAGVTQFPSHSVIEKGQTVTLRCDPISGHDNLYWYRRVMGKEIKFLLHFVKESKQDESGMPNNRFLAERTGGTYSTLKVQPAELEDSGVYFCASSLGARGETQYFGPGTRLLVL.

The J gene is TRBJ2-5, the V gene TRBV3-1 (or the pseudogene TRBV3-2); TRBD2 agrees at 8 bases. V was pared by 4 bases and J by 2 bases, with 6 bases of the junction left unmatched. This CDR3 contains 15 residues. Per the germline V gene, CDR1 is LGHDT and CDR2 is YNNKEL (reference sequence). CDR3 sequence reads: CASSPGSGIQETQYF. CDR3 nucleotide sequence: TGTGCCAGCAGCCCAGGTAGCGGGATACAAGAGACCCAGTACTTC.

The chain uses TRBV12-3 or TRBV12-4 and TRBJ1-2; 7 bases are a match to TRBD1. The CDR3 runs to 13 residues. The V segment lost 6 bases and the J segment 9 bases; nucleotides outside the gene matches: 10. This chain's CDR3 is CASRPRQGWSYTF. CDR3 DNA sequence: TGTGCCAGCAGACCCCGACAGGGTTGGAGCTACACCTTC.

This chain joins TRBV7-8 and TRBJ1-2; D remains ambiguous. Germline V lookup: CDR1 SGHVS, CDR2 FQNEAQ. This CDR3 is built from 13 residues. V shed 5 bases and J shed 4 bases, with 11 bases lying between them. Written as DNA, the CDR3 is TGTGCCAGCAGCCCATCTAGTACCTATGGCTACACCTTC. Residues: CASSPSSTYGYTF.

The gene calls are TRBV11-3 and TRBJ1-1; D not certain. CDR1 is SGHNT and CDR2 is YENEEA in the germline V gene. CDR3 length: 13 residues. V dropped 5 bases and J dropped 8 bases, with 15 bases sitting between them. DNA for the CDR3: TGTGCCAGCAGCCCGACTAAGGGTAGGGAAGCTTTCTTT. Residues: CASSPTKGREAFF.

This chain connects TRBV5-6 to TRBJ1-2; 7 nucleotides match TRBD1. With V trimmed by 4 bases and J by 7 bases, 7 bases remained unmatched. Germline V gene data show CDR1 as SGHDT and CDR2 as YYEEEE. This CDR3 has 13 amino acids. Written as DNA, the CDR3 is TGTGCCAGCAGCGACGACAGGGAAGGTGGCTACACCTTC. Translation gives CASSDDREGGYTF.

V and J are TRBV5-4 and TRBJ2-5; TRBD1 matches at 8 bases. After removal of 3 bases from V and 4 bases from J, the junction contained 2 bases not matched to a gene. In germline, CDR1 is SGHNT, CDR2 YYREEE (reference sequence). The CDR3 is 13 amino acids. The CDR3 is CASSSQGVETQYF. The DNA of the CDR3 is TGTGCCAGCAGCTCACAGGGGGTAGAGACCCAGTACTTC.

This clone was picked up one time. The chain links TRBV3-1 (or the pseudogene TRBV3-2) to TRBJ2-5, with 13 positions matching TRBD2. The V gene end was trimmed by 4 bases and the J gene end by 5 bases; junction bases not matched to a gene: 1. The CDR3 length is 14 residues. Germline V gene lookup returns CDR1 LGHDT and CDR2 YNNKEL (reference sequence). The DNA for the CDR3 is TGTGCCAGCAGCCCGACTAGCGGGGGGGAGACCCAGTACTTC. This gives the protein CASSPTSGGETQYF.

The chain uses TRBV18 and TRBJ1-1; D is ambiguous. Germline V gene sequence: CDR1 KGHSH, CDR2 LQKENI. The CDR3 runs 10 residues. The germline V and J ends were trimmed by 10 bases and 3 bases, with 6 bases remaining between them. In nucleotides, the CDR3 is TGTGCCACGCGAGACACTGAAGCTTTCTTT. This translates into CATRDTEAFF.

V usage is TRBV7-2 and J usage is TRBJ2-5; no reliable D call. CDR1 and CDR2 from the germline V gene are SGHTA and FQGNSA. Trimming took off 5 bases at V and 4 bases at J, with 14 bases between the two ends. The CDR3 is 14 residues long. CDR3 loop: CASSLGSSRETQYF. DNA for the CDR3: TGTGCCAGCAGCCTAGGGTCCAGTCGAGAGACCCAGTACTTC.

The chain employs TRBV6-5 and TRBJ2-5; the D gene is possibly TRBD1 (6 bases). The CDR3 extends over 14 amino acids. The V end lost 0 bases, the J end lost 7 bases, and 12 bases lay between the germline ends. Germline V gene lookup returns CDR1 MNHEY and CDR2 SVGAGI. The CDR3 coding sequence is TGTGCCAGCAGTTACTCGATACAGGGTGGGACCCAGTACTTC. This translates into CASSYSIQGGTQYF.